This passage covers 29 T cell receptor beta chains from one sample sequenced in a study of blood T cell repertoires in COVID-19. TCRdb's copy holds only in-frame clones and misses some; the assay was immunoSEQ multiplex PCR. Among roughly 250,000 clones listed, more than 80% were seen once. Sequencing used peripheral blood. These receptors were collected from a human donor in a cohort sampled during active COVID-19.

This chain uses TRBV5-5 with TRBJ1-2, with D perhaps TRBD1 (6 bases). The CDR3 loop spans 15 amino acids. Germline V lookup: CDR1 SGHKS, CDR2 YYEKEE (reference sequence). Trimming left V 4 bases short and J 5 bases short, with 18 bases between. The CDR3 nucleotides read TGTGCCAGCAGCCTGGGCCAGGGGCTGGAGTATGGCTACACCTTC. It is translated as CASSLGQGLEYGYTF.

The chain couples TRBV4-1 to TRBJ2-1; 8 bases agree with TRBD2. Per the germline V gene, CDR1 is MGHRA and CDR2 is YSYEKL. The CDR3 has 16 amino acids. J lost 7 bases, V lost 0 bases, and 8 bases had no gene match. This chain's CDR3 is CASSQDLRTSWNEQFF. CDR3 in DNA: TGCGCCAGCAGCCAAGATCTTAGGACTAGCTGGAATGAGCAGTTCTTC.

The rearrangement links TRBV15 to TRBJ1-3; TRBD1 matches at 7 bases. This CDR3 has 14 amino acids. Looked up from germline, CDR1 is LNHNV and CDR2 is YYDKDF (reference sequence). With 5 bases clipped from V and 2 bases from J, the junction kept 3 bases outside the gene matches. Written as DNA, the CDR3 is TGTGCCACCAGCCCAGGGGGGACTGGAAACACCATATATTTT. As protein: CATSPGGTGNTIYF.

The V call is TRBV28, the J call TRBJ1-1, with 7 bases lining up with TRBD1. CDR1 and CDR2 (germline): MDHEN, SYDVKM. The CDR3 is 16 residues long. Trimming took 4 bases from V and 1 from J; bases not matched to a gene: 9. The CDR3 nucleotides read TGTGCCAGCAGTTACAGGGGCCGTCTTGGGAACACTGAAGCTTTCTTT. Protein product: CASSYRGRLGNTEAFF.

J is TRBJ2-3 and V is TRBV30, with a weak D call TRBD2 (5 bases). CDR1 is GTSNPN and CDR2 is SVGIG in the germline V gene (reference sequence). The ends were cut back, 0 bases at V and 4 bases at J, with 8 bases in the middle. The CDR3 runs to 13 residues. This CDR3 reads CAWSVGLSDTQYF. For the CDR3, the DNA is TGTGCCTGGAGTGTAGGACTCTCAGATACGCAGTATTTT. The whole variable domain, remainder taken from reference TRBV30 and TRBJ2-3, is SQTIHQWPATLVQPVGSPLSLECTVEGTSNPNLYWYRQAAGRGLQLLFYSVGIGQISSEVPQNLSASRPQDRQFILSSKKLLLSDSGFYLCAWSVGLSDTQYFGPGTRLTVL.

The gene calls are TRBV28 and TRBJ2-1, with 11 bases matching TRBD2. The CDR3 is 15 residues long. With V trimmed by 4 bases and J by 4 bases, 3 bases remained unmatched. Looked up from germline, CDR1 is MDHEN and CDR2 is SYDVKM. CDR3 protein: CASSSGTSGYNEQFF. The CDR3 DNA follows: TGTGCCAGCAGTTCCGGGACTAGCGGATACAATGAGCAGTTCTTC.

The chain links TRBV6-5 to TRBJ1-2; D ambiguous. The CDR3 has 14 amino acids. In germline, CDR1 is MNHEY, CDR2 SVGAGI. V gave up 7 bases and J gave up 4 bases, with 16 bases separating them. CDR3 protein: CASNLQAITYGYTF. For the CDR3, the DNA is TGTGCCAGCAATCTCCAGGCGATTACCTATGGCTACACCTTC.

The V call is TRBV12-5, the J call TRBJ2-5; 7 nucleotides align to TRBD1. V dropped 6 bases and J dropped 5; count of bases not matched to a gene: 3. The CDR3 sequence is 12 residues long. Germline CDR1 and CDR2: LGHNT and FRNRAP. CDR3 sequence: CASGPTGETQYF. The CDR3, as DNA: TGTGCTAGTGGCCCGACAGGGGAGACCCAGTACTTC.

This sequence joins TRBV6-6 and TRBJ2-7; D not resolved. This CDR3 has 12 residues. CDR1 and CDR2 from the germline V gene are MNHNY and SVGAGI (reference sequence). V shed 10 bases and J shed 1 base, with 11 bases lying between them. CDR3 nucleotide sequence: TGTGCCACTGAACATGATTCCTACGAGCAGTACTTC. Amino acid sequence: CATEHDSYEQYF.

The chain carries TRBV3-1 (or the pseudogene TRBV3-2) and TRBJ1-2; a possible D gene is TRBD1 (6 bases). Germline CDR1 is LGHDT and CDR2 is YNNKEL (reference sequence). The CDR3 runs to 15 residues. With 5 bases removed from V and 6 bases from J, the gap between germline ends came to 19 bases. The CDR3: CASSFPLQGENGYTF. The CDR3 DNA reads TGTGCCAGCAGCTTTCCCCTACAGGGCGAGAATGGCTACACCTTC.

The genes are TRBV19 and TRBJ2-5; 11 nucleotides line up with TRBD2. The germline V gene has CDR1 LNHDA and CDR2 SQIVND (reference sequence). This CDR3 has 16 amino acids. The ends lost 4 bases at V and 5 bases at J; junction bases unmatched: 9. CDR3: CASSNPGLAAGETQYF. As DNA, the CDR3 is TGTGCCAGTAGTAATCCGGGACTAGCGGCTGGGGAGACCCAGTACTTC.

The chain recombines TRBV19 with TRBJ1-3; 7 positions match TRBD1. This CDR3 region has 17 residues. Per germline, CDR1 LNHDA and CDR2 SQIVND (reference sequence). V was clipped by 5 bases and J by 2 bases; unmatched bases: 12. The CDR3 protein is CASSPSRDSSTGNTIYF. The CDR3 region has the DNA TGTGCCAGTAGTCCCTCCCGGGACAGCAGTACTGGAAACACCATATATTTT.

The chain is built from TRBV19 and TRBJ2-7; D perhaps matches TRBD1 (5 bases). CDR1 is LNHDA, CDR2 SQIVND, per germline (reference sequence). The V end lost 4 bases, the J end lost 3 bases, and 19 bases lay between the germline ends. The CDR3 is 16 amino acids. The CDR3 bases are TGTGCCAGTAGTAGCCTTTCAGGGAATAGGCACTACGAGCAGTACTTC. Its protein is CASSSLSGNRHYEQYF.

The rearrangement joins TRBV19 to TRBJ1-4; D is unclear. Between the trimmed V and J ends, which lost 3 bases and 7 bases, there was a span of 21 bases. CDR1 and CDR2 (germline): LNHDA, SQIVND (reference sequence). The CDR3 has 17 residues. The CDR3: CASSIGQYYSVGEKLFF. The CDR3 coding sequence is TGTGCCAGTAGTATTGGGCAGTATTACTCCGTGGGTGAAAAACTGTTTTTT.

The chain joins TRBV19 to TRBJ2-1; 12 nucleotides line up with TRBD2. Germline-derived CDR1 and CDR2 are LNHDA and SQIVND (reference sequence). CDR3 length equals 17 residues. J lost 9 bases, V lost 2 bases, and 11 bases had no gene match. This CDR3 reads CASSIPPPSGREPEQFF. The DNA for the CDR3 is TGTGCCAGTAGTATACCCCCCCCTAGCGGGAGGGAGCCTGAGCAGTTCTTC.

The V and J genes are TRBV5-6 and TRBJ2-1; no clear D gene. Trimming took 5 bases from V and 4 from J, leaving 10 bases between them. This CDR3 has 13 amino acids. Germline V lookup: CDR1 SGHDT, CDR2 YYEEEE. CDR3 nucleotides: TGTGCCAGCAGGTCGGTTGAGTACAATGAGCAGTTCTTC. This encodes CASRSVEYNEQFF.

The chain links TRBV5-1 to TRBJ2-5; 8 bases are a match to TRBD1. The V and J ends lost 0 bases and 5 bases, in that order; junction bases with no gene match: 3. There are 14 residues in the CDR3. CDR1 is SGHRS, CDR2 YFSETQ, per germline. The CDR3, as DNA: TGCGCCAGCAGCTTGGGACAGGGGATTGAGACCCAGTACTTC. Protein: CASSLGQGIETQYF. The full variable domain, rest sourced from reference TRBV5-1 and TRBJ2-5, is KAGVTQTPRYLIKTRGQQVTLSCSPISGHRSVSWYQQTPGQGLQFLFEYFSETQRNKGNFPGRFSGRQFSNSRSEMNVSTLELGDSALYLCASSLGQGIETQYFGPGTRLLVL.

The V and J genes are TRBV6-5 and TRBJ2-1; 7 bases agree with TRBD1. The CDR3 spans 15 residues. Germline CDR1 reads MNHEY; CDR2 reads SVGAGI. The junction had 12 bases not matched to a gene; V was cut back by 7 bases and J by 6 bases. CDR3 sequence reads: CASNKGADGTNEQFF. CDR3 sequence (DNA): TGTGCCAGCAACAAGGGGGCGGACGGGACCAATGAGCAGTTCTTC.

This clone was counted only a few times. V and J are TRBV5-1 and TRBJ1-6, with a tentative D call TRBD1 (6 bases). The CDR3 spans 14 residues. V was clipped by 0 bases and J by 12 bases, with 13 bases between them. Germline V lookup: CDR1 SGHRS, CDR2 YFSETQ. The CDR3 sequence: CASSLDRDRRPLHF. The CDR3 DNA reads TGCGCCAGCAGCTTGGACAGGGATCGAAGACCCCTCCACTTT.

The gene calls are TRBV6-5 and TRBJ1-1; 8 positions match TRBD1. The J segment lost 1 base and the V segment lost 7 bases, leaving 5 bases of the junction unmatched. CDR3 size: 14 residues. The V gene's germline CDR1 is MNHEY and CDR2 SVGAGI. CDR3 sequence reads: CASTRGTGNTEAFF. CDR3 nucleotide sequence: TGTGCCAGCACCAGAGGGACAGGGAACACTGAAGCTTTCTTT.

The V gene is TRBV7-9, the J gene TRBJ2-7; D unclear. Germline V gene lookup returns CDR1 SEHNR and CDR2 FQNEAQ (reference sequence). The CDR3 covers 13 residues. V lost 2 bases, J lost 3 bases, and 8 bases lay in between. The CDR3 loop is CASSLSEDYEQYF. CDR3 coding DNA: TGTGCCAGCAGCTTATCAGAGGACTACGAGCAGTACTTC.

V usage is TRBV4-1 and J usage is TRBJ1-1; tentative D call: TRBD1 (6 bases). The CDR3 extends over 11 amino acids. The germline gives CDR1 MGHRA, CDR2 YSYEKL. With 8 bases removed from V and 7 bases from J, the gap between germline ends came to 11 bases. The CDR3 DNA reads as TGCGCCAGCGGGGGGGCGCTTGAAGCTTTCTTT. Translating it yields CASGGALEAFF.

A few counts support this clone. This rearrangement joins TRBV19 to TRBJ1-5; 7 bases map to TRBD1. J lost 6 bases, V lost 5 bases, and 13 bases had no gene match. CDR3 length: 16 amino acids. Germline loops: CDR1 LNHDA, CDR2 SQIVND (reference sequence). The CDR3 DNA reads as TGTGCCAGTAGTCTTCAGACAGGGATCTTAAGTCAGCCCCAGCATTTT. Amino acid sequence: CASSLQTGILSQPQHF.

A few counts support this clone. This chain connects TRBV4-1 to TRBJ2-3; TRBD2 might be the D (7 bases). Germline-derived CDR1 and CDR2 are MGHRA and YSYEKL. V shed 4 bases and J shed 11 bases, with 25 bases lying between them. This CDR3 is built from 16 residues. The CDR3 loop is CASSLAGGGGEWVQYF. The CDR3 nucleotides read TGCGCCAGCAGCCTGGCTGGCGGAGGGGGGGAGTGGGTGCAGTATTTT.

This clone was found a few times. This chain links TRBV19 with TRBJ1-5; tentative D call: TRBD1 (6 bases). The length of the CDR3 is 14 residues. V gave up 1 base and J gave up 6 bases, with 10 bases separating them. Germline CDR1 LNHDA, CDR2 SQIVND (reference sequence). The CDR3 nucleotides are TGTGCCAGTAGTATAGTTGGGGGCAGTCAGCCCCAGCATTTT. Its translation is CASSIVGGSQPQHF.

In regard to this clone: Other DNA sequences within the sample encode an identical CDR3. The genes are TRBV19 and TRBJ2-1; the D is unclear. V dropped 3 bases and J dropped 4 bases, with 4 bases sitting between them. Germline V gene lookup returns CDR1 LNHDA and CDR2 SQIVND (reference sequence). The CDR3 spans 12 residues. The CDR3 reads CASSMRYNEQFF. As DNA, the CDR3 is TGTGCCAGTAGTATGAGGTACAATGAGCAGTTCTTC.

This clone turned up a few times. The chain links TRBV6-6 to TRBJ1-4; D is undetermined. CDR1 and CDR2 from the germline V gene are MNHNY and SVGAGI (reference sequence). CDR3 length equals 11 residues. V was shortened by 6 bases and J by 4 bases, with 3 bases between the two germline ends. CDR3 sequence reads: CASSHNEKLFF. In DNA, the CDR3 is TGTGCCAGCAGCCATAATGAAAAACTGTTTTTT.

The J gene is TRBJ1-2, the V gene TRBV12-3 or TRBV12-4; TRBD1 is a possible D gene (6 bases). Trimming removed 5 bases from V and 2 bases from J, with 9 bases in between. The CDR3 is made up of 13 amino acids. The CDR3 protein is CASSPTGNYGYTF. In nucleotides, the CDR3 is TGTGCCAGCAGTCCCACAGGGAACTATGGCTACACCTTC.

This clone was counted once. The genes are TRBV30 and TRBJ2-4; possible D gene TRBD2, 6 bases. Germline V CDR1 and CDR2: GTSNPN, SVGIG (reference sequence). Trimming removed 0 bases at V and 7 bases at J, with 19 bases between. The CDR3 totals 16 residues. The CDR3, as DNA: TGTGCCTGGAGTGTTGCCAGGTCAACTGGGGGGAACATTCAGTACTTC. Protein product: CAWSVARSTGGNIQYF.